This is a list of T cell receptor beta chains from one sample in a study of early T cells in non-severe SARS-CoV-2 infection. A single record per CDR3 protein comes from TCRdb applying MiXCR to the 5' RACE reads. The table records approximately 79,000 distinct CDR3 sequences, around 13% of them present only once. The sample was whole blood. The receptors were gathered from an adult who was a healthcare worker with PCR-confirmed SARS-CoV-2 infection or an uninfected control (not recorded which). CDR3s include the opening cysteine and the closing phenylalanine or tryptophan. A D gene is named only where the DNA matches it firmly. Expanded clones are given a class, and other clones once, few, many or no size at all.

D gene: NA
J gene: TRBJ1-2
clone size: few
V gene: TRBV7-2
CDR3 DNA: TGTGCCAGCAGCTACGCCCAATATGGCTACACCTTC
CDR3 protein: CASSYAQYGYTF

D gene: NA
J gene: TRBJ1-2
clone size: many
V gene: TRBV7-9
CDR3 DNA: TGTGCCAGCAGCTGGCTAAGGGGCTACACCTTC
CDR3 protein: CASSWLRGYTF

D gene: NA
J gene: TRBJ2-7
clone size: NA
V gene: TRBV14
CDR3 DNA: TGTGCCAGCAGCCAAGACGGGGTAGGGACCTACGAGCAGTACTTC
CDR3 protein: CASSQDGVGTYEQYF

D gene: NA
J gene: TRBJ2-7
clone size: many
V gene: TRBV18
CDR3 DNA: TGTGCCAGCTCACCCGACCTGACAAACGAGCAGTACTTC
CDR3 protein: CASSPDLTNEQYF

D gene: NA
J gene: TRBJ2-1
clone size: NA
V gene: TRBV5-1
CDR3 DNA: TGCGCCAGCAGTATCGACATCTACAATGAGCAGTTCTTC
CDR3 protein: CASSIDIYNEQFF

D gene: NA
J gene: TRBJ1-1
clone size: NA
V gene: TRBV29-1
CDR3 DNA: TGCCTTGGGGGGGAACGGGGCACTGAAGCTTTCTTT
CDR3 protein: CLGGERGTEAFF

D gene: TRBD1
J gene: TRBJ1-1
clone size: few
V gene: TRBV7-2
CDR3 DNA: TGTGCCAGCAGCTCGACAGGGTTTAACACTGAAGCTTTCTTT
CDR3 protein: CASSSTGFNTEAFF

D gene: NA
J gene: TRBJ2-1
clone size: many
V gene: TRBV9
CDR3 DNA: TGTGCCAGCAGCGTTTATTACAGGGATGATGAGCAGTTCTTC
CDR3 protein: CASSVYYRDDEQFF

D gene: NA
J gene: TRBJ1-4
clone size: NA
V gene: TRBV7-2
CDR3 DNA: TGTGCCAGCAGCTTAGCGGGCAATTCAGGAACGGTTTTT
CDR3 protein: CASSLAGNSGTVF

D gene: TRBD2
J gene: TRBJ2-3
clone size: NA
V gene: TRBV20-1
CDR3 DNA: TGCAGTGCTAGAGATCCGGGGACTAGCGCGACAGATACGCAGTATTTT
CDR3 protein: CSARDPGTSATDTQYF

D gene: TRBD2
J gene: TRBJ2-1
clone size: NA
V gene: TRBV6-6
CDR3 DNA: TGTGCCAGCAGCCCCGGACTAGCGGGTCTCCCCTTGGTTGATGAGCAGTTCTTC
CDR3 protein: CASSPGLAGLPLVDEQFF

D gene: NA
J gene: TRBJ2-5
clone size: few
V gene: TRBV5-1
CDR3 DNA: TGCGCCAGCAGCCCCCTCTTCGGGGCAACCGGGGAGACCCAGTACTTC
CDR3 protein: CASSPLFGATGETQYF

D gene: NA
J gene: TRBJ2-2
clone size: NA
V gene: TRBV18
CDR3 DNA: TGTGCCAGCTCTGCAGTCGGACCGGGTGGCGGGGAGCTGTTTTTT
CDR3 protein: CASSAVGPGGGELFF

D gene: NA
J gene: TRBJ1-1
clone size: many
V gene: TRBV2
CDR3 DNA: TGTGCCAGCAGTTACAGAAGCCCTGAAGCTTTCTTT
CDR3 protein: CASSYRSPEAFF

D gene: TRBD2
J gene: TRBJ2-7
clone size: few
V gene: TRBV4-1
CDR3 DNA: TGCGCCAGCAGCCAAGATAGACGGGAGGGCTACGAGCAGTACTTC
CDR3 protein: CASSQDRREGYEQYF

D gene: NA
J gene: TRBJ2-1
clone size: NA
V gene: TRBV30
CDR3 DNA: TGTGCCTGGAGCCCCATCGGGCAGGACAATGAGCAGTTCTTC
CDR3 protein: CAWSPIGQDNEQFF

D gene: NA
J gene: TRBJ1-1
clone size: NA
V gene: TRBV28
CDR3 DNA: TGTGCCAGCAGCACCCGAGGGGGGAACACTGAAGCTTTCTTT
CDR3 protein: CASSTRGGNTEAFF

D gene: NA
J gene: TRBJ1-6
clone size: many
V gene: TRBV10-3
CDR3 DNA: TGTGCCATCAGTTGGACAGCCGATAATTCACCCCTCCACTTT
CDR3 protein: CAISWTADNSPLHF

D gene: NA
J gene: TRBJ2-3
clone size: NA
V gene: TRBV29-1
CDR3 DNA: TGCAGCGTGGATTCAGATACGCAGTATTTT
CDR3 protein: CSVDSDTQYF

D gene: NA
J gene: TRBJ2-1
clone size: NA
V gene: TRBV30
CDR3 DNA: TGTGCCTGGAGTGGCCTCCTCCTCGATGAGCAGTTCTTC
CDR3 protein: CAWSGLLLDEQFF

D gene: NA
J gene: TRBJ1-1
clone size: NA
V gene: TRBV9
CDR3 DNA: TGTGCCAGCAGCGTTTACAGTCCGAACACTGAAGCTTTCTTT
CDR3 protein: CASSVYSPNTEAFF

D gene: NA
J gene: TRBJ2-5
clone size: NA
V gene: TRBV5-6
CDR3 DNA: TGTGCCAGCAGCCTGAAGTGGGAGGTCCAAGAGACCCAGTACTTC
CDR3 protein: CASSLKWEVQETQYF

D gene: TRBD2
J gene: TRBJ2-1
clone size: few
V gene: TRBV7-8
CDR3 DNA: TGTGCCAGCAGCTGGACTAGCGGGGGCCGCAATGAGCAGTTCTTC
CDR3 protein: CASSWTSGGRNEQFF

D gene: NA
J gene: TRBJ2-1
clone size: NA
V gene: TRBV7-3
CDR3 DNA: TGTGCCAGCAGCTCGACAGACTACAATGAGCAGTTCTTC
CDR3 protein: CASSSTDYNEQFF

D gene: TRBD1
J gene: TRBJ2-1
clone size: NA
V gene: TRBV15
CDR3 DNA: TGTGCCACCAGCAGAGGGACAGGGGCCCCAAATGAGCAGTTCTTC
CDR3 protein: CATSRGTGAPNEQFF

D gene: NA
J gene: TRBJ2-7
clone size: NA
V gene: TRBV11-2
CDR3 DNA: TGTGCCAGCAGCTTAGCCGTCGAGCAGTACTTC
CDR3 protein: CASSLAVEQYF

D gene: NA
J gene: TRBJ2-7
clone size: few
V gene: TRBV7-2
CDR3 DNA: TGTGCCAGCAGTCAAACAGGGATAGGCGACGAGCAGTACTTC
CDR3 protein: CASSQTGIGDEQYF

D gene: NA
J gene: TRBJ1-4
clone size: NA
V gene: TRBV19
CDR3 DNA: TGTGCCAGTAGTCCGGGACGGACTAATGAAAAACTGTTTTTT
CDR3 protein: CASSPGRTNEKLFF

D gene: NA
J gene: TRBJ2-2
clone size: few
V gene: TRBV9
CDR3 DNA: TGTGCCAGCAGCGAGACTAGTTACACTGGGGAGCTGTTTTTT
CDR3 protein: CASSETSYTGELFF

D gene: NA
J gene: TRBJ2-2
clone size: many
V gene: TRBV6-5
CDR3 DNA: TGTGCCAGCAGTTACTCGATGGGGTGGAACACCGGGGAGCTGTTTTTT
CDR3 protein: CASSYSMGWNTGELFF

D gene: NA
J gene: TRBJ2-1
clone size: NA
V gene: TRBV11-3
CDR3 DNA: TGTGCCAGCAGCTCCCGCAATGAGCAGTTCTTC
CDR3 protein: CASSSRNEQFF

D gene: NA
J gene: TRBJ2-7
clone size: NA
V gene: TRBV25-1
CDR3 DNA: TGTGCCAGCAGTGAATTCGGCGGACTGAGCAGCGAGCAGTACTTC
CDR3 protein: CASSEFGGLSSEQYF

D gene: NA
J gene: TRBJ2-1
clone size: few
V gene: TRBV7-9
CDR3 DNA: TGTGCCAGCAGCTTGCTGACTAGTTGGGATGAGCAGTTCTTC
CDR3 protein: CASSLLTSWDEQFF

D gene: TRBD1
J gene: TRBJ2-2
clone size: many
V gene: TRBV7-3
CDR3 DNA: TGTGCCAGCAGCCCCTACAGGGGCACCGGGGAGCTGTTTTTT
CDR3 protein: CASSPYRGTGELFF

D gene: NA
J gene: TRBJ2-1
clone size: NA
V gene: TRBV18
CDR3 DNA: TGTGCCAGCTCACCATCGATTCTCGATGAGCAGTTCTTC
CDR3 protein: CASSPSILDEQFF

D gene: TRBD2
J gene: TRBJ2-5
clone size: few
V gene: TRBV5-4
CDR3 DNA: TGTGCCAGCAGCTTGGCCTGGGGGACTAGCGGAGCCATAGGTGTAGAGACCCAGTACTTC
CDR3 protein: CASSLAWGTSGAIGVETQYF

D gene: NA
J gene: TRBJ2-7
clone size: many
V gene: TRBV27
CDR3 DNA: TGTGCCAGCAGGCTGGGTCATCTCTCCGAGCAGTACTTC
CDR3 protein: CASRLGHLSEQYF

D gene: TRBD2
J gene: TRBJ2-1
clone size: NA
V gene: TRBV6-2/TRBV6-3
CDR3 DNA: TGTGCCAGCAGTTATCGAACTAGCGGGTACAATGAGCAGTTCTTC
CDR3 protein: CASSYRTSGYNEQFF

D gene: NA
J gene: TRBJ1-3
clone size: NA
V gene: TRBV12-3/TRBV12-4
CDR3 DNA: TGTGCCAGCAGTTTGACGGCCTCTGGAAACACCATATATTTT
CDR3 protein: CASSLTASGNTIYF

D gene: NA
J gene: TRBJ2-5
clone size: NA
V gene: TRBV5-5
CDR3 DNA: TGTGCCAGCAGCTTGGTGGCAGGGGATGAGACCCAGTACTTC
CDR3 protein: CASSLVAGDETQYF

D gene: NA
J gene: TRBJ2-5
clone size: NA
V gene: TRBV24-1
CDR3 DNA: TGTGCCACCAGTGATTCGGACAGCCAGACCCAGTACTTC
CDR3 protein: CATSDSDSQTQYF

D gene: TRBD2
J gene: TRBJ2-7
clone size: many
V gene: TRBV6-1
CDR3 DNA: TGTGCCAGCATCCCCCAACTAGCGGGAGTACGCGAGCAGTACTTC
CDR3 protein: CASIPQLAGVREQYF

D gene: TRBD1
J gene: TRBJ2-7
clone size: many
V gene: TRBV7-9
CDR3 DNA: TGTGCCAGCACCGGACAGGCGGCCTCCTACGAGCAGTACTTC
CDR3 protein: CASTGQAASYEQYF

D gene: TRBD1
J gene: TRBJ1-1
clone size: NA
V gene: TRBV20-1
CDR3 DNA: TGCAGTGCTAGAGCAGGGGGATACGCTGAAGCTTTCTTT
CDR3 protein: CSARAGGYAEAFF

D gene: TRBD1
J gene: TRBJ2-3
clone size: many
V gene: TRBV6-1
CDR3 DNA: TGTGCCAGCAGTGCACAGGGGTTCACAGATACGCAGTATTTT
CDR3 protein: CASSAQGFTDTQYF

D gene: NA
J gene: TRBJ2-3
clone size: NA
V gene: TRBV15
CDR3 DNA: TGTGCCACCAGCCAGGGAGGAGCCCCGCAGTATTTT
CDR3 protein: CATSQGGAPQYF

D gene: TRBD1
J gene: TRBJ1-1
clone size: few
V gene: TRBV20-1
CDR3 DNA: TGCAGTGCATTGGGACAGCTGAACACTGAAGCTTTCTTT
CDR3 protein: CSALGQLNTEAFF

D gene: NA
J gene: TRBJ1-1
clone size: few
V gene: TRBV29-1
CDR3 DNA: TGCAGCGTCAGTATGTCGGGCTTTTGGAACACTGAAGCTTTCTTT
CDR3 protein: CSVSMSGFWNTEAFF

D gene: NA
J gene: TRBJ2-3
clone size: NA
V gene: TRBV29-1
CDR3 DNA: TGCAGCGTTGGTGGGGCAGATACGCAGTATTTT
CDR3 protein: CSVGGADTQYF

D gene: NA
J gene: TRBJ2-5
clone size: NA
V gene: TRBV4-1
CDR3 DNA: TGCGCCAGCAGCCCATGGGGCGGCGGAACCCAGTACTTC
CDR3 protein: CASSPWGGGTQYF

D gene: NA
J gene: TRBJ2-2
clone size: many
V gene: TRBV14
CDR3 DNA: TGTGCCAGCAGCCAATTGGCGGCCGCGAACACCGGGGAGCTGTTTTTT
CDR3 protein: CASSQLAAANTGELFF

D gene: TRBD1
J gene: TRBJ2-5
clone size: few
V gene: TRBV9
CDR3 DNA: TGTGCCAGCAGCGCCGGGACAGCCCAGGGAGAGACCCAGTACTTC
CDR3 protein: CASSAGTAQGETQYF